The sample holds a few counts of the clone carrying this TCR beta chain. The target antigen is unknown. These data are taken from a study of T-cell memory formation after mild COVID-19. Looking at the study overall: There were largely donor-specific TCR clusters.

CDR3 length: 15 residues. Germline-derived CDR1 and CDR2 are SGHTA and FQGNSA. Trimming took 2 bases from V and 2 from J; bases not matched to a gene: 6. TCRdb fed the 5' RACE reads into MiXCR, producing one record per CDR3 protein. The sample includes around 300,000 distinct CDR3 sequences, around 15% of them seen just once. Study-level points and caveats: Mainly CM and EM harbored the contracting CD4+ clones; mainly EMRA harbored the CD8+ ones. Clones that got smaller from day 15 to 85 had even CD4/CD8, while clones growing later tipped toward CD4+. In pre-infection memory, a portion of responding clones appeared, which suggested that cross-reactive memory joined.

This sequence was found in a man aged 18-30 years who had mild COVID-19 (a few samples of this study predate the infection). Cell type and time point are not known. The chain has TRBV7-2 and TRBJ2-7; 7 bases are shared with TRBD2. Material: PBMCs or a T cell subset sorted from them (not recorded which). CDR3 DNA sequence: TGTGCCAGCAGCTTACTAGCGGTTGCTCCCTACGAGCAGTACTTC. As protein: CASSLLAVAPYEQYF.